The sequence of this TCR beta chain was determined in a study of T-cell reconstitution after alpha-beta-depleted transplantation in children. Trimming removed 5 bases at V and 9 bases at J, with 11 bases between. The CDR3 loop spans 11 amino acids. TCRbeta library preparation incorporated unique molecular identifiers. Via MiXCR, TCRdb re-called the PCR reads, giving one row per CDR3 protein. Among 300,000 to 350,000 distinct CDR3 sequences, 15% to 20% were seen once, and the ten largest hold about 41%. This clonotype occurred many times. The clonotype comes from a male patient aged 2 to 10 who had a stem cell transplant for acute lymphoblastic leukemia, so the T cells may come from the graft donor. The chain combines TRBV12-3 or TRBV12-4 with TRBJ2-7; D unresolved. The input for sequencing was PBMCs, mostly from graft donor cells, taken 360 days after TCRalphabeta/CD19-depleted stem cell transplant. The DNA of the CDR3 is TGTGCCAGCAGTCCAGGCCCCCGGCAGTACTTC. Amino acid sequence: CASSPGPRQYF.